This entry describes one T cell receptor (beta chain). An end of the junction does not agree with germline; a read error may underlie this. The data were produced by immunoSEQ multiplex PCR, yet TCRdb's version contains in-frame clones alone and is incomplete. The sample carries roughly 200,000 clones, more than 85% recorded once. Germline V CDR1 and CDR2: MDHEN, SYDVKM. CDR3 length equals 17 residues. The data stem from a study of blood T cell repertoires in COVID-19. Study-level background: The United States, Italy and Spain supplied acute and convalescent COVID-19 samples.

Enrolment of Seattle patients took place during active infection, and they were followed longitudinally. The sequencing input was peripheral blood. This chain links TRBV28 with TRBJ1-6; D is ambiguous. The receptor's source is a woman aged 50 to 60 with COVID-19, enrolled during active disease. CDR3 nucleotide sequence: TGTGCCAGCAGTTTTCCCCCGAGGAGCATATATAGTTCACCCCTCCACTTT. Protein sequence: CASSFPPRSIYSSPLHF.